A selection of T cell receptor beta chains follows, all from one sample in a study of cytomegalovirus exposure and HLA in healthy donors. Measured with immunoSEQ multiplex PCR; TCRdb has only the in-frame clones, and not every one. The sample carries approximately 54,000 clones, around nine tenths recorded once. Specimen: PBMCs. These TCRs come from a woman aged 18-29 years in good health and CMV-seropositive. Both conserved end residues are part of each CDR3. A D gene is named only where the DNA matches it firmly. Clone size appears in some rows only: once, few, many, or a class for an expanded clone.

V gene	D gene	clone size	J gene	CDR3 protein	CDR3 DNA
TRBV4-2	TRBD2	-	TRBJ2-3	CASSQVTAGGADTQYF	TGTGCCAGCAGCCAAGTGACGGCGGGGGGAGCAGATACGCAGTATTTT
TRBV2	TRBD2	-	TRBJ2-5	CASSEAEGRGIEQETQYF	TGTGCCAGCAGTGAAGCGGAGGGGCGGGGGATTGAGCAAGAGACCCAGTACTTC
TRBV6-1	-	-	TRBJ2-2	CASKSSGLNTGELFF	TGTGCCAGCAAGAGCTCAGGGCTCAACACCGGGGAGCTGTTTTTT
TRBV11-2	-	-	TRBJ2-5	CASSLGGLAETQYF	TGTGCCAGCAGCTTAGGGGGGCTGGCAGAGACCCAGTACTTC
TRBV7-8	-	-	TRBJ2-2	CASSSYTGELFF	TGTGCCAGCAGCTCTTACACCGGGGAGCTGTTTTTT
TRBV11-2	-	-	TRBJ2-1	CASSLALVGRRSYNEQFF	TGTGCCAGCAGCTTAGCCCTAGTAGGTCGGAGGTCCTACAATGAGCAGTTCTTC
TRBV15	TRBD1	-	TRBJ1-2	CATSPDRASGYTF	TGTGCCACCAGCCCGGACAGGGCATCTGGCTACACCTTC
TRBV7-2	-	-	TRBJ1-4	CASSLAAGANEKLFF	TGTGCCAGCAGCTTAGCGGCGGGGGCTAATGAAAAACTGTTTTTT
TRBV29-1	-	-	TRBJ2-7	CSVVNGFRGSYEQYF	TGCAGCGTTGTAAACGGCTTTCGGGGTTCCTACGAGCAGTACTTC
TRBV6-1	-	few	TRBJ2-6	CASSETDSSGANVLTF	TGTGCCAGCAGTGAAACAGACAGCTCTGGGGCCAACGTCCTGACTTTC
TRBV7-6	TRBD2	-	TRBJ2-1	CASSLLISGGAWENEQFF	TGTGCCAGCAGCTTGCTCATCAGCGGGGGGGCCTGGGAGAATGAGCAGTTCTTC
TRBV11-3	-	-	TRBJ1-1	CASSPLASGSFF	TGTGCCAGCAGCCCATTAGCTTCGGGTTCTTTCTTT
TRBV4-1	TRBD1	-	TRBJ2-7	CASSRGQGPSSYEQYF	TGCGCCAGCAGCCGCGGACAGGGCCCGAGCTCCTACGAGCAGTACTTC
TRBV2	TRBD1	few	TRBJ1-6	CASQGQGASPLHF	TGTGCCAGCCAGGGACAGGGGGCCTCACCCCTCCACTTT
TRBV5-6	-	-	TRBJ1-4	CASSYGSTGANEKLFF	TGTGCCAGCAGCTATGGGAGTACGGGGGCTAATGAAAAACTGTTTTTT
TRBV28	-	-	TRBJ2-7	CASGRAGPSYEQYF	TGTGCCAGCGGCCGTGCGGGTCCGTCCTACGAGCAGTACTTC
TRBV9	-	-	TRBJ2-2	CASSVAREVPGELFF	TGTGCCAGCAGCGTAGCCAGGGAAGTACCCGGGGAGCTGTTTTTT
TRBV27	-	-	TRBJ1-5	CASSFRVHQPQHF	TGTGCCAGCAGTTTCCGGGTTCATCAGCCCCAGCATTTT
TRBV10-3	TRBD1	-	TRBJ2-3	CAISGQGARAGDTQYF	TGTGCCATCAGTGGACAGGGGGCGAGAGCCGGCGATACGCAGTATTTT
TRBV25-1	TRBD1	-	TRBJ1-4	CASSGDRGLEKLFF	TGTGCCAGCAGTGGGGACAGGGGGCTCGAAAAACTGTTTTTT
TRBV30	-	-	TRBJ1-1	CAWSVRGLRRDTEAFF	TGTGCCTGGAGTGTACGGGGGTTAAGACGGGACACTGAAGCTTTCTTT
TRBV6-1	-	-	TRBJ1-5	CASRDTGFFQPQHF	TGTGCCAGCAGGGATACAGGGTTCTTTCAGCCCCAGCATTTT
TRBV13	-	once	TRBJ1-1	CASRSGTEAFF	TGTGCCAGCAGGAGCGGCACTGAAGCTTTCTTT
TRBV5-1	-	-	TRBJ1-2	CASSSQVDTYGYTF	TGCGCCAGCAGCTCACAGGTAGATACCTATGGCTACACCTTC
TRBV6-6	TRBD1	once	TRBJ2-7	CASSSGLTGGPGEQYF	TGTGCCAGCAGTAGCGGTTTAACAGGGGGCCCGGGCGAGCAGTACTTC
TRBV7-2	TRBD1	-	TRBJ2-4	CASSKDRAGNIQYF	TGTGCCAGCAGCAAGGACAGGGCGGGAAACATTCAGTACTTC
TRBV7-2	TRBD2	-	TRBJ2-1	CASSRGTSGGFNEQFF	TGTGCCAGCAGCCGGGGGACTAGCGGGGGCTTCAATGAGCAGTTCTTC
TRBV29-1	-	-	TRBJ2-5	CSVPRQEETQYF	TGCAGCGTCCCCAGACAAGAAGAGACCCAGTACTTC
TRBV6-5	-	-	TRBJ1-2	CASQRSRGNYGYTF	TGTGCCAGCCAACGCTCGAGGGGGAACTATGGCTACACCTTC
TRBV2	TRBD1	-	TRBJ2-5	CASRDTGAQETQYF	TGTGCCAGCAGGGACACAGGGGCCCAAGAGACCCAGTACTTC
TRBV5-5	-	-	TRBJ2-2	CASSLGLAQGTGELFF	TGTGCCAGCAGCTTGGGGCTAGCCCAAGGCACCGGGGAGCTGTTTTTT
TRBV10-3	TRBD1	-	TRBJ1-1	CAISESGTGGTEAFF	TGTGCCATCAGTGAGAGTGGGACAGGGGGCACTGAAGCTTTCTTT
TRBV6-5	-	-	TRBJ1-1	CASSYGGGNTEAFF	TGTGCCAGCAGTTACGGGGGCGGGAACACTGAAGCTTTCTTT
TRBV4-1	TRBD1	-	TRBJ2-3	CASSRTGGNLDTQYF	TGCGCCAGCAGTCGGACAGGGGGCAATCTAGATACGCAGTATTTT
TRBV2	-	-	TRBJ2-7	CASSAGDWDDEQYF	TGTGCCAGCAGTGCCGGGGACTGGGACGACGAGCAGTACTTC
TRBV7-9	TRBD1	-	TRBJ1-2	CASRSHIKTGGYGYTF	TGTGCCAGCAGGTCACATATAAAGACAGGGGGCTATGGCTACACCTTC
TRBV5-8	-	-	TRBJ1-2	CASSPGSGFLANYGYTF	TGTGCCAGCAGCCCCGGTAGCGGTTTCTTAGCTAACTATGGCTACACCTTC
TRBV27	TRBD2	once	TRBJ2-2	CASSLSGGALNTGELFF	TGTGCCAGCAGTCTTAGCGGGGGGGCCCTTAACACCGGGGAGCTGTTTTTT
TRBV6-5	-	-	TRBJ2-1	CASSYRQDHYNEQFF	TGTGCCAGCAGTTACAGACAGGACCACTACAATGAGCAGTTCTTC